This T cell receptor beta chain was recorded in a study of PD-1 blockade in mismatch repair-deficient tumors. The sample holds one count of this clone. Its antigen is not known. Assay used: immunoSEQ multiplex PCR; TCRdb lists only in-frame clones, some missing. Of 56,000 or so clones listed, roughly 75% are singletons. Study results and caveats: Rapid post-treatment expansion, then contraction, generally preceding radiologic response, marked tumor-resident clones.

CDR1 and CDR2 (germline): SGHTA, FQGNSA. The CDR3 extends over 12 amino acids. V was shortened by 1 base and J by 12 bases, with 10 bases between the two germline ends. The V gene is TRBV7-2, the J gene TRBJ2-1; no clear D gene. The receptor was derived from an adult with mismatch repair-deficient cancer. The sequenced sample was peripheral blood, obtained 4 weeks after starting pembrolizumab. CDR3 nucleotides: TGTGCCAGCAGCTTAGATGACCCCCCGCAGTTCTTC. Amino acid sequence: CASSLDDPPQFF.